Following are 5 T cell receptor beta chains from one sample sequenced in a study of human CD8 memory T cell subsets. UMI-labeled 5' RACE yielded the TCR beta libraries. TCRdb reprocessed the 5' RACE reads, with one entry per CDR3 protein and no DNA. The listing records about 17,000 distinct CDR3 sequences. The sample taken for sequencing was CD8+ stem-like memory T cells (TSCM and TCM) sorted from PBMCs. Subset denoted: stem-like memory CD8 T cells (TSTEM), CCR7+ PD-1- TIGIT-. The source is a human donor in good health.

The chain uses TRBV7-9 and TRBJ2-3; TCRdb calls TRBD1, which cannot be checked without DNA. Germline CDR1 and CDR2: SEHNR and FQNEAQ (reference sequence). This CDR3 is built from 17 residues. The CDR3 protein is CASSLDLGQEITDTQYF.

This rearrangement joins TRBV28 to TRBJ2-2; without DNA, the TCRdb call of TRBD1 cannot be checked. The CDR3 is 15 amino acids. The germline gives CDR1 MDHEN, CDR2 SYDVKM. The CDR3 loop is CASSSYHSGTGELFF.

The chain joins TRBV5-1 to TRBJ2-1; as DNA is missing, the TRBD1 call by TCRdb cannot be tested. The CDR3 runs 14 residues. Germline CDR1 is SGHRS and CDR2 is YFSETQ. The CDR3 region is CASSLGAGMNEQFF. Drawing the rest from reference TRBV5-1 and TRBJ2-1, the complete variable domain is KAGVTQTPRYLIKTRGQQVTLSCSPISGHRSVSWYQQTPGQGLQFLFEYFSETQRNKGNFPGRFSGRQFSNSRSEMNVSTLELGDSALYLCASSLGAGMNEQFFGPGTRLTVL.

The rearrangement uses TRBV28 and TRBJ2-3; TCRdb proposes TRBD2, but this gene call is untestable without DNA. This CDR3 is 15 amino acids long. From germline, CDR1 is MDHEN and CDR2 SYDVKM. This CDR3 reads CASSPRAGEEDTQYF.

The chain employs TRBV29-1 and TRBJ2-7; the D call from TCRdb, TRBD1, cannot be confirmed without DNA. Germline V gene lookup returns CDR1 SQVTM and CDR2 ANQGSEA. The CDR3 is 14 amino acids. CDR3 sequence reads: CSVVFRERPYEQYF.